The source of this T cell receptor beta chain is a study of cytomegalovirus exposure and HLA in healthy donors (TCRdb year 2017). Study-wide context: In an earlier analysis of approximately 640 of the donors, about 270 Gb of sequence data and some 120 million unique TCR beta sequences from some 170 million T cells were reported. Roughly 5 DR-DQ haplotypes were handled as single units for association and clustering, since linkage in the cohort was strong. To predict cytomegalovirus infection status, the study combined high-throughput TCR immunosequencing, statistical association of individual TCRs with disease status, and machine learning. The study used immunosequencing to profile the T cell repertoires of around 600 subjects and linked those repertoires to cytomegalovirus serostatus. Donor age, sex, ethnicity and CMV serostatus were collected together with the repertoire data. Both class I and class II loci were covered by HLA typing, at four-digit resolution. The study aimed to test whether signatures of past pathogen exposure could be identified by cataloging public T cell receptors. The number of donors typed differed by locus, with roughly 620-640 for A, B, C, DRB1 and DQB1, roughly 520 for DQA1, approximately 570 for DPA1, and approximately 470 for DPB1. To study patterns of TCR occurrence, a later analysis re-analyzed previously published TCR beta repertoires from 550 to 800 donors and added high-resolution HLA genotyping. Approximately 300 gigabases of sequencing data and about 92 million unique TCR sequences made up an early release that covered several hundred HLA-typed donors. An earlier analysis of 587 of the donors used high-throughput TCR beta sequencing to judge whether each TCR beta V gene segment behaved as functional or pseudogenic. Among roughly 370 genotyped donors of the cohort, an average of roughly 240,000 unique TCR beta nucleotide sequences were sequenced per donor, around 20% of them non-productive. In the later analysis, no new phenotypic data were used to find candidate immune exposures; instead, reliance was placed on TCR beta sequences and their occurrence across donors. Besides the first cohort of approximately 670 subjects, a separate validation cohort made up of 90 to 150 different subjects was used. Of the 300 to 500 genotyped donors, 75% to 85% were placed in the genetic ancestry cluster associated with self-reported Caucasian donors. Every repertoire in the discovery cohort had been generated on one and the same sequencing platform. A later genetic analysis used genome-wide SNP genotypes for about 65% of the roughly 700 donors, treating that subset as a discovery cohort.

The protocol used for the library was the immunoSEQ multiplex PCR assay. For the multiplex PCR, a mixture combining 60 forward primers for TCR Vbeta segments and 13 reverse primers for TCR Jbeta segments was used. The CDR3 region of rearranged TCR beta genes was amplified from genomic DNA with a multiplex PCR assay. The amplified TCR beta libraries were sequenced on the Illumina HiSeq System as 87-base-pair reads. As for the authors' bioinformatics: Across the 666 repertoires, a later analysis counted approximately 83 million unique TCR beta chains, roughly 11 million of which were shared by at least two donors. Raw reads were error-corrected and collapsed into unique sequences by a nearest-neighbor algorithm in which closely related sequences were merged to remove PCR and sequencing errors. CDR3 sequences were aligned to IMGT reference sequences to assign V, D and J gene segments. For a sequence to be retained, at least a six-nucleotide match to both a V gene segment and a J gene segment was required. Rearrangements were called productive when the CDR3 lacked stop codons and stayed in frame with V and J; all others were non-productive. Following IMGT convention, CDR3 was defined as the stretch from the second conserved V-encoded cysteine to the conserved J-encoded phenylalanine. The earlier analysis of about 570 of the donors excluded any sequence lacking an unambiguous match to a single V gene segment. In an earlier analysis of 587 of the donors, a V segment was called functional when productive rearrangements were above 56.7%, and segregating when the standard deviation between donors exceeded 5%. A statistical classification framework was built for diagnosing cytomegalovirus status from the catalog of TCR beta chain sequences. In a later analysis, V and J genes were assigned by comparing TCR nucleotide sequences against IMGT/GENE-DB human TR gene sequences. Using the TCRdist pipeline, a later analysis assigned CDR3 sequences along with most-parsimonious VDJ recombination scenarios. In a later analysis, each TCR beta chain was defined by its CDR3 amino acid sequence together with its V-gene family, and reads lacking a unique V-gene family were excluded. A later analysis removed 500 to 650 highly shared, low-generation-probability nucleotide sequences to deal with suspected cross-contamination and a sequencing artifact. For each public chain, a later analysis derived a clonal expansion index from normalized ranks of inferred template counts within each repertoire. In a later analysis, generation probabilities were computed with a VDJ recombination model fitted to out-of-frame rearrangements, and the resulting probabilities were checked against IGoR. A later analysis scored TCR-TCR, TCR-HLA and TCR-CMV co-occurrence with hypergeometric tests, applying a repertoire-size bias correction to TCR pairs. False discovery rates were estimated in a later analysis by permuting HLA or CMV assignments 20 times. In a later analysis, co-occurring TCRs were grouped with DBSCAN, and TCRdist sequence similarity was added when clustering was performed within HLA-allele-positive subsets. Co-occurrence clustering excluded repertoires with fewer than 30,000 or more than 120,000 public chains, plus five with anomalous nucleotide sharing. This immuneACCESS table, as held by TCRdb, lists in-frame sequences with V and J called but not all clones. Of the missing ones, under half trace to an unresolved V gene in checked studies; the others have no known cause. The V and J calls and the clone size are those of that table, but D and trimming were determined from the DNA. The sample table lists about 200,000 clones, 80% to 90% of them with a count of one. Of the sample, 0.31% falls within the top ten clones.

As encoded in the germline V gene (reference sequence), CDR1 is MNHNY while CDR2 is SVGAGI. Including cysteine and phenylalanine, the CDR3 has 15 amino acids. Only CDR3 DNA is held: 45 bases, read in frame from base 1. V was cut back by 2 bases and J by 5 bases, leaving a gap of 13 bases between them. The paper's findings and limits, for the study overall: For the cohort, immune exposure information was limited to CMV serostatus. In a later analysis, HLA-associated TCR beta chains were found to be more clonally expanded and to have lower generation probabilities than equally common non-associated chains. In vitro tests confirmed that a few of the cytomegalovirus-associated TCR beta chains recognize cytomegalovirus antigens. Approximately 18 rarely observed V segments, including chromosome 9 orphons, were excluded from the earlier analysis of approximately 500 of the donors because counts were too low. In a later genetic analysis, fewer N-insertions in productive TCRs were reported among donors in an Asian-associated ancestry cluster than the roughly 700-donor mean. According to a later analysis, parvovirus B19, influenza, CMV and Epstein-Barr virus appeared linked to several top co-occurrence clusters. Because HLA typing was missing for some donors at each locus, association tests included only the typed subset. Linkage disequilibrium might explain the correlated functional status among segregating V segments, but an unknown experimental factor could not be ruled out. Most CMV-associated TCR beta chains appeared to be HLA-restricted in a later analysis, and the HLA associations seemed to be driven largely by CMV exposure. In both the original and validation cohorts, the classifier was reported to diagnose cytomegalovirus status with high specificity and sensitivity. Across donors, most TCR sequences were observed very rarely, whereas some public TCRs were present in many individuals. The study listed 150 to 200 TCR beta chains as associated with cytomegalovirus. The sequencing pipeline was judged likely to have produced a cluster of highly shared sequence variants as a technical artifact. Sequencing depth was assumed to be roughly uniform across donors in the presence/absence analyses, though that assumption may not hold. In an earlier analysis of some 500 of the donors, most TCR beta V segments appeared in productive rearrangements about 87% or about 30% of the time, broadly matching IMGT annotations. Only TCR beta chains were sequenced in this cohort, and the absence of alpha or paired-chain data limited detectable features. It was suggested by the authors that the approach could potentially be generalized to other disease states and immunological phenotypes. A further reported finding was that TCR beta sequences accurately predicted the HLA-A and HLA-B alleles for most subjects in the first cohort. When HLA alleles, especially DR and DQ, strongly co-occurred, attributing TCR associations to individual alleles was difficult. Because the 87-base-pair reads could not distinguish some IMGT-functional V segments, including TRBV6-2 and TRBV6-3, those segments were excluded. A later analysis associated 15,000 to 20,000 TCR beta sequences with specific HLA alleles at a false discovery rate of 0.05. In a later analysis, TCR association rates were found to vary across HLA loci, with the most associated TCRs seen for DRB1 alleles and the fewest for HLA-C alleles. A later genetic analysis associated a missense DCLRE1C variant with V-gene and J-gene trimming of TCR beta chains, and an independent cohort replicated the association.

The cohort consisted of hundreds of healthy bone marrow donors. Cohort members were all nominally healthy when sampled, although unrecorded immune exposures were likely present. The donor tested CMV seronegative and was one of the 352 seronegative cohort members. Each donor provided a peripheral blood sample, and peripheral blood mononuclear cells were used for TCR beta sequencing. Genomic DNA was extracted from the blood cell samples with the Qiagen DNeasy Blood Extraction Kit. Concerning this clone: The clone's antigen remains unknown. No base quality values were provided; no much bigger clone lies one nucleotide off.

The TCR sequence derives from a woman aged 30 to 39 in good health and CMV-seronegative. Rearrangement joined TRBV6-6 to TRBJ2-4; a tentative D call is TRBD2 (7 bases match). Specimen: PBMCs. Here is the DNA: TGTGCCAGCAGTTACGAGGGGGGGACTCAAAACATTCAGTACTTC. Its amino acids are CASSYEGGTQNIQYF.